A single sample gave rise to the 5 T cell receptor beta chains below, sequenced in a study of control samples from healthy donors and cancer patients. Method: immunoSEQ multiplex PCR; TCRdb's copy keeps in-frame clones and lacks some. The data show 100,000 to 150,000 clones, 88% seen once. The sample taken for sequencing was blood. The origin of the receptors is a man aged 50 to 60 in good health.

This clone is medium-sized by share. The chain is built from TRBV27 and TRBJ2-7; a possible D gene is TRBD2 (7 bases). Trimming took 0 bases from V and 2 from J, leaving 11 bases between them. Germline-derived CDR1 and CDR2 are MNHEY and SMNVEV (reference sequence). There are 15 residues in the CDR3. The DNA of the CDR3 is TGTGCCAGCAGTTTATCGGGGGGGCGCACCTACGAGCAGTACTTC. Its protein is CASSLSGGRTYEQYF.

The CDR3 is CSGERGQYSEAFF. In nucleotides, the CDR3 is TGCAGCGGGGAACGGGGTCAATACTCTGAAGCTTTCTTT. J is TRBJ1-1 and V is TRBV29-1; D ambiguous. This CDR3 contains 13 residues. Trimming took off 7 bases at V and 6 bases at J, with 18 bases between the two ends. Germline lookup yields CDR1 SQVTM and CDR2 ANQGSEA.

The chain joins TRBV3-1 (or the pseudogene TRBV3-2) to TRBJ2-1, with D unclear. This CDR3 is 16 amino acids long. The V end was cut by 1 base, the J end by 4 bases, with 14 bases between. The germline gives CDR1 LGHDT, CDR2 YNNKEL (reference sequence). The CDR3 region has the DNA TGTGCCAGCAGCCAAGTGGCGGCAAAAGATTACAATGAGCAGTTCTTC. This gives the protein CASSQVAAKDYNEQFF.

The DNA of the CDR3 is TGTGCCAGTCGCTCGCTAGCGGGGCGTACCGGGGAGCTGTTTTTT. It translates to CASRSLAGRTGELFF. The V call is TRBV19, the J call TRBJ2-2; 9 bases are a match to TRBD2. Looked up from germline, CDR1 is LNHDA and CDR2 is SQIVND (reference sequence). The J segment lost 5 bases and the V segment lost 8 bases, leaving 9 bases of the junction unmatched. The CDR3 is made up of 15 amino acids.

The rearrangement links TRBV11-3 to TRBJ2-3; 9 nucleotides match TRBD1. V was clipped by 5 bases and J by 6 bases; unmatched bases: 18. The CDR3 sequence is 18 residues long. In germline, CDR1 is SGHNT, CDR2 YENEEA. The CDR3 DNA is TGTGCCAGCAGCCAGATGGGACCGGGGACAGGGATTGGCGATACGCAGTATTTT. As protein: CASSQMGPGTGIGDTQYF.